This T cell receptor (beta chain) was retrieved from a study of siplizumab effects on memory and regulatory T cells. The study, taken as a whole, reports: Treg-derived clones made up an average of about 68% of mappable alloreactive CD4+ clones with siplizumab and 26.9% in controls. Naive T cells appeared more varied than memory cells and looked like key alloresponse contributors. A significant reduction in alloreactive sequences traceable to unstimulated CD4+ memory cells was produced by siplizumab. There was no confirmation of the suppressive function of proliferating Tregs from siplizumab cultures.

The CDR3 consists of 12 residues. V was cut by 2 bases and J by 6 bases, with 7 bases left in between. CDR1 is SGHAT, CDR2 FQNNGV, per germline. Here immunoSEQ multiplex PCR was the method, and the copy in TCRdb shows in-frame clones only, minus some. The sample lists just under 85,000 clones; around 90% were seen once. Turning to this clone: Its antigen is not identified.

This chain uses TRBV11-2 with TRBJ1-2, with D unresolved. Sequencing used Tregs sorted from blood. The clonotype was recovered from a human donor in good health. The CDR3 sequence is CASSLIGNGYTF. The CDR3 DNA reads as TGTGCCAGCAGCTTAATTGGGAATGGCTACACCTTC.